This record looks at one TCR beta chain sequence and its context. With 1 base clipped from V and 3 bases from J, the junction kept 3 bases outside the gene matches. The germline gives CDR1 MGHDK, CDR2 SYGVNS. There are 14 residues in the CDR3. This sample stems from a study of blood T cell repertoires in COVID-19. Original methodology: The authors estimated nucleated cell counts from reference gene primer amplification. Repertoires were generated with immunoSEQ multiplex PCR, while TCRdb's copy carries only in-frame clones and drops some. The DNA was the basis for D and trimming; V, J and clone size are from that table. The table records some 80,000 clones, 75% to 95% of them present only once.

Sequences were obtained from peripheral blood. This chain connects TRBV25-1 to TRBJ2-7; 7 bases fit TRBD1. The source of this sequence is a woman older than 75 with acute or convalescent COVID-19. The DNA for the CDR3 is TGTGCCAGCAGTGAATTGGGACAGAACTACGAGCAGTACTTC. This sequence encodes CASSELGQNYEQYF.